This TCR beta chain was recorded in a study of blood T cell repertoires in COVID-19. The germline CDR1 and CDR2 sequences are KGHSH and LQKENI. This CDR3 comprises 15 residues. V shed 3 bases, J shed 9 bases, and the junction held 9 bases outside the gene matches. Self-reported history from a screening survey and questionnaire set each donor's cohort. The authors' processing: Estimated nucleated cell counts came from reference gene primer amplification. This table comes from immunoSEQ multiplex PCR, and its TCRdb copy is limited to in-frame clones, with some not included. Clonal size and the V and J genes are those of that table, whereas D and trimming came from the DNA. The sample yields about 270,000 clones, about 88% seen once.

This sequence originates from a woman in her forties or fifties who had recovered from COVID-19. This chain links TRBV18 with TRBJ2-1; 9 nucleotides line up with TRBD1. The sequenced material came from PBMCs or T cells enriched from blood (not recorded which). The CDR3, as DNA: TGTGCCAGCTCACCTGGGGGACAGGGTATACGTGAGCAGTTCTTC. It yields the protein CASSPGGQGIREQFF.